These T cell receptor beta chains were read from a single sample in a study of CD8 T cells in Susac syndrome. MiXCR was run by TCRdb on the immunoSEQ multiplex PCR reads, yielding one entry per CDR3 protein. The sample has about 150,000 distinct CDR3 sequences; about 94% are singletons. Sequenced input: CD8+ T cells from PBMCs. The receptor set was obtained from a human donor with multiple sclerosis. The CDR3 runs from the conserved cysteine through the conserved F or W. The order of the fields is D gene, V gene, J gene, clone size, CDR3 protein, CDR3 DNA. D genes are given only for firm matches. The listing skips clone size in some rows; elsewhere it reads once, few, many or a size class.

D gene: TRBD1
V gene: TRBV20-1
J gene: TRBJ2-3
clone size: -
CDR3 protein: CSASRGQTSTDTQYF
CDR3 DNA: TGCAGTGCTAGTAGGGGACAGACTAGCACAGATACGCAGTATTTT

D gene: -
V gene: TRBV29-1
J gene: TRBJ1-5
clone size: few
CDR3 protein: CSVVLLGSNQPQHF
CDR3 DNA: TGCAGCGTTGTTTTATTAGGTAGCAATCAGCCCCAGCATTTT

D gene: -
V gene: TRBV2
J gene: TRBJ2-1
clone size: -
CDR3 protein: CASSHQPQTVQGEQFF
CDR3 DNA: TGTGCCAGCAGCCACCAGCCGCAGACCGTACAGGGTGAGCAGTTCTTC

D gene: TRBD1
V gene: TRBV5-4
J gene: TRBJ2-7
clone size: once
CDR3 protein: CASRPGQGREQYF
CDR3 DNA: TGTGCCAGCAGGCCAGGACAGGGCCGCGAGCAGTACTTC

D gene: TRBD1
V gene: TRBV9
J gene: TRBJ1-3
clone size: once
CDR3 protein: CASSVDRGSGNTIYF
CDR3 DNA: TGTGCCAGCAGCGTCGACAGGGGTTCGGGAAACACCATATATTTT

D gene: -
V gene: TRBV19
J gene: TRBJ1-6
clone size: -
CDR3 protein: CASRVRSVENSPLHF
CDR3 DNA: TGTGCCAGTAGGGTCAGAAGTGTAGAGAATTCACCCCTCCACTTT

D gene: -
V gene: TRBV20-1
J gene: TRBJ1-1
clone size: -
CDR3 protein: CSVQTAEAFF
CDR3 DNA: TGCAGTGTCCAGACAGCTGAAGCTTTCTTT

D gene: -
V gene: TRBV7-9
J gene: TRBJ2-2
clone size: -
CDR3 protein: CASSSPGTPYTGELFF
CDR3 DNA: TGTGCCAGCAGCTCTCCTGGGACGCCCTACACCGGGGAGCTGTTTTTT

D gene: TRBD1
V gene: TRBV29-1
J gene: TRBJ2-7
clone size: -
CDR3 protein: CSAWDRGTYEQYF
CDR3 DNA: TGCAGCGCATGGGACAGGGGAACCTACGAGCAGTACTTC

D gene: TRBD1
V gene: TRBV24-1
J gene: TRBJ1-5
clone size: -
CDR3 protein: CATSTQGAAQPQHF
CDR3 DNA: TGTGCCACCAGCACCCAGGGGGCGGCTCAGCCCCAGCATTTT

D gene: -
V gene: TRBV6-1
J gene: TRBJ2-7
clone size: -
CDR3 protein: CASRESYEQYF
CDR3 DNA: TGTGCCAGCCGCGAGTCCTACGAGCAGTACTTC

D gene: -
V gene: TRBV15
J gene: TRBJ2-7
clone size: once
CDR3 protein: CATSSVDYEQYF
CDR3 DNA: TGTGCCACCAGCAGCGTCGACTACGAGCAGTACTTC

D gene: TRBD1
V gene: TRBV25-1
J gene: TRBJ2-4
clone size: -
CDR3 protein: CASSDRTGTNIQYF
CDR3 DNA: TGTGCCAGCAGTGACCGGACAGGGACGAACATTCAGTACTTC

D gene: -
V gene: TRBV20-1
J gene: TRBJ2-3
clone size: -
CDR3 protein: CSARDLLADPTDTQYF
CDR3 DNA: TGCAGTGCTAGAGATCTCCTAGCCGACCCCACAGATACGCAGTATTTT

D gene: TRBD2
V gene: TRBV28
J gene: TRBJ2-5
clone size: -
CDR3 protein: CASSWLAGTQETQYF
CDR3 DNA: TGTGCCAGCAGTTGGCTAGCGGGGACCCAAGAGACCCAGTACTTC

D gene: TRBD2
V gene: TRBV9
J gene: TRBJ2-1
clone size: -
CDR3 protein: CASSVVGRVRGGRDEQFF
CDR3 DNA: TGTGCCAGCAGCGTAGTGGGTCGGGTGCGGGGGGGCCGCGATGAGCAGTTCTTC

D gene: TRBD1
V gene: TRBV29-1
J gene: TRBJ2-7
clone size: -
CDR3 protein: CSVWTGTYEQYF
CDR3 DNA: TGCAGCGTCTGGACAGGGACTTACGAGCAGTACTTC

D gene: TRBD1
V gene: TRBV6-2/TRBV6-3
J gene: TRBJ2-7
clone size: -
CDR3 protein: CASRLRQGRSYEQYF
CDR3 DNA: TGTGCCAGCAGACTCCGACAGGGGCGCTCCTACGAGCAGTACTTC

D gene: -
V gene: TRBV9
J gene: TRBJ2-2
clone size: -
CDR3 protein: CASNHFGGPNTGELFF
CDR3 DNA: TGTGCCAGCAACCATTTCGGGGGGCCGAACACCGGGGAGCTGTTTTTT

D gene: -
V gene: TRBV29-1
J gene: TRBJ2-6
clone size: -
CDR3 protein: CSVEDRVGGSGANVLTF
CDR3 DNA: TGCAGCGTTGAAGATAGGGTTGGGGGCTCTGGGGCCAACGTCCTGACTTTC

D gene: -
V gene: TRBV12-3/TRBV12-4
J gene: TRBJ2-3
clone size: -
CDR3 protein: CASGWGRPADTQYF
CDR3 DNA: TGTGCCAGCGGTTGGGGTCGACCCGCAGATACGCAGTATTTT

D gene: -
V gene: TRBV29-1
J gene: TRBJ1-2
clone size: -
CDR3 protein: CSVIGSYGYTF
CDR3 DNA: TGCAGCGTTATAGGGTCCTATGGCTACACCTTC

D gene: -
V gene: TRBV4-3
J gene: TRBJ2-3
clone size: -
CDR3 protein: CASSQQRLTDTQYF
CDR3 DNA: TGCGCCAGCAGCCAACAGCGGCTCACAGATACGCAGTATTTT

D gene: -
V gene: TRBV13
J gene: TRBJ2-3
clone size: -
CDR3 protein: CASSFLGVVTDTQYF
CDR3 DNA: TGTGCCAGCAGCTTTCTAGGGGTCGTCACAGATACGCAGTATTTT

D gene: -
V gene: TRBV19
J gene: TRBJ1-2
clone size: -
CDR3 protein: CASSGSAQTYYGYTF
CDR3 DNA: TGTGCCAGTAGCGGTAGCGCCCAAACCTACTATGGCTACACCTTC

D gene: -
V gene: TRBV6-6
J gene: TRBJ2-2
clone size: -
CDR3 protein: CASKEGARKTGELFF
CDR3 DNA: TGTGCCAGCAAGGAGGGGGCACGGAAGACCGGGGAGCTGTTTTTT

D gene: -
V gene: TRBV28
J gene: TRBJ2-6
clone size: -
CDR3 protein: CASSGNRRSGANVLTF
CDR3 DNA: TGTGCCAGCAGTGGGAACCGACGCTCTGGGGCCAACGTCCTGACTTTC

D gene: -
V gene: TRBV5-4
J gene: TRBJ2-3
clone size: -
CDR3 protein: CASNLDLSDTQYF
CDR3 DNA: TGTGCCAGCAACCTTGACCTCAGCGATACGCAGTATTTT

D gene: -
V gene: TRBV3-1
J gene: TRBJ2-5
clone size: once
CDR3 protein: CASSLGTIQETQYF
CDR3 DNA: TGTGCCAGCAGCCTTGGGACGATCCAAGAGACCCAGTACTTC

D gene: TRBD1
V gene: TRBV13
J gene: TRBJ1-5
clone size: -
CDR3 protein: CASSRQGGRNQPQHF
CDR3 DNA: TGTGCCAGCAGCAGACAGGGAGGCCGCAATCAGCCCCAGCATTTT

D gene: -
V gene: TRBV14
J gene: TRBJ1-1
clone size: -
CDR3 protein: CASRLGRTEAFF
CDR3 DNA: TGTGCGAGCCGGTTAGGTCGCACTGAAGCTTTCTTT

D gene: -
V gene: TRBV27
J gene: TRBJ1-1
clone size: few
CDR3 protein: CASSLREANTEAFF
CDR3 DNA: TGTGCCAGCAGTTTAAGAGAGGCGAACACTGAAGCTTTCTTT

D gene: -
V gene: TRBV5-6
J gene: TRBJ1-6
clone size: -
CDR3 protein: CASSGTGTTTSPLHF
CDR3 DNA: TGTGCCAGCAGCGGGACCGGGACAACCACTTCACCCCTCCACTTT

D gene: -
V gene: TRBV7-3
J gene: TRBJ2-1
clone size: -
CDR3 protein: CASSLSGRTTYYNEQFF
CDR3 DNA: TGTGCCAGCAGCTTATCGGGTCGTACTACCTACTACAATGAGCAGTTCTTC

D gene: -
V gene: TRBV29-1
J gene: TRBJ2-7
clone size: -
CDR3 protein: CSVEMDSPYEQYF
CDR3 DNA: TGCAGCGTTGAAATGGACAGCCCCTACGAGCAGTACTTC

D gene: -
V gene: TRBV13
J gene: TRBJ1-2
clone size: -
CDR3 protein: CASSCVGGRDPNYGYTF
CDR3 DNA: TGTGCCAGCAGCTGCGTTGGGGGTAGAGATCCTAACTATGGCTACACCTTC

D gene: -
V gene: TRBV20-1
J gene: TRBJ2-1
clone size: -
CDR3 protein: CSARDEGFDPLIGSYNEQFF
CDR3 DNA: TGCAGTGCTAGAGATGAAGGGTTTGATCCCCTGATAGGGTCATACAATGAGCAGTTCTTC

D gene: TRBD1
V gene: TRBV7-9
J gene: TRBJ2-5
clone size: -
CDR3 protein: CASSPPGQGLTQYF
CDR3 DNA: TGTGCCAGCAGCCCACCGGGACAGGGGCTGACCCAGTACTTC

D gene: -
V gene: TRBV5-6
J gene: TRBJ1-2
clone size: -
CDR3 protein: CASSLVRLRGGYTF
CDR3 DNA: TGTGCCAGCAGCTTGGTCCGCTTGAGAGGTGGCTACACCTTC

D gene: TRBD1
V gene: TRBV30
J gene: TRBJ1-2
clone size: -
CDR3 protein: CAYNVLDRVYGYTF
CDR3 DNA: TGTGCCTACAACGTGCTAGACAGGGTATATGGCTACACCTTC